Listed below are T cell receptor beta chains from one sample, sequenced in a study of cytomegalovirus exposure and HLA in healthy donors. Only in-frame clones appear in the TCRdb table, and some are missing; sequencing was by immunoSEQ multiplex PCR. The sample records more than 150,000 clones, 80% to 85% being singletons. Sequencing was performed on PBMCs. These receptors came from a man aged 35-49 years in good health and CMV-seropositive. CDR3s include the opening cysteine and the closing phenylalanine or tryptophan. The D gene is left open where the match is weak. Size tells how often a clone was seen (once, few, many) or the class of an expanded clone, and some rows leave it out.

NA,TRBV7-6,TRBD2,TRBJ2-5,TGTGCCAGCAGCGCACTAGCGGGGGGGCCAGAGACCCAGTACTTC,CASSALAGGPETQYF
NA,TRBV4-3,TRBD1,TRBJ2-1,TGCGCCAGCAGCCAAGATCTCGTACAGGGGGCAAATGAGCAGTTCTTC,CASSQDLVQGANEQFF
NA,TRBV19,TRBD1,TRBJ2-7,TGTGCCAGTAGTATTTTTACCGGGACAGGGAGAGGCGAGCAGTACTTC,CASSIFTGTGRGEQYF
once,TRBV5-4,TRBD1,TRBJ2-7,TGTGCCAGCAGCTTTGGGACAGGGGCTTACGAGCAGTACTTC,CASSFGTGAYEQYF
once,TRBV7-9,NA,TRBJ1-4,TGTGCCAGCAGCTTAACTTCTCGAGGGGAAAAACTGTTTTTT,CASSLTSRGEKLFF
few,TRBV5-6,NA,TRBJ2-1,TGTGCCAGCCGATGGACGGGATACAATGAGCAGTTCTTC,CASRWTGYNEQFF
NA,TRBV5-4,NA,TRBJ2-3,TGTGCCAGCAGCTCTCGCCGACAGGGCACAGATACGCAGTATTTT,CASSSRRQGTDTQYF
few,TRBV13,TRBD2,TRBJ2-3,TGTGCCAGCAGCTCTAAGCGGGGGAACACAGATACGCAGTATTTT,CASSSKRGNTDTQYF
NA,TRBV11-2,TRBD2,TRBJ2-1,TGTGCCAGCAGCTGGAGACTAGCGGGGGGGTACAATGAGCAGTTCTTC,CASSWRLAGGYNEQFF
few,TRBV7-2,NA,TRBJ2-7,TGTGCCAGCAGCTTAGGGCTAGGGGACTACGAGCAGTACTTC,CASSLGLGDYEQYF
once,TRBV7-4,TRBD1,TRBJ2-7,TGTGCCAGCAGCTTAAGCGCCGGGACAGGGGGCCCCTACGAGCAGTACTTC,CASSLSAGTGGPYEQYF